These 3 T cell receptor beta chains share one sample of origin, sequenced in a study of early T cells in non-severe SARS-CoV-2 infection. MiXCR, run by TCRdb on the 5' RACE reads, gives a single entry per CDR3 protein. This sample yields fewer than 30,000 distinct CDR3 sequences, of which roughly 5% are seen a single time; approximately 4% belongs to the top ten. The sequencing sample was made of whole blood. Receptors were obtained from an adult who was a healthcare worker with PCR-confirmed SARS-CoV-2 infection or an uninfected control (not recorded which).

This clonotype was counted many times. This chain connects TRBV5-5 to TRBJ1-1, with 7 bases aligning to TRBD1. V was clipped by 4 bases and J by 9 bases; unmatched bases: 3. This CDR3 spans 11 amino acids. Germline V gene lookup returns CDR1 SGHKS and CDR2 YYEKEE (reference sequence). Here the CDR3 reads CASSLTGKAFF. Written as DNA, the CDR3 is TGTGCCAGCAGCCTGACAGGGAAAGCTTTCTTT.

The chain combines TRBV20-1 with TRBJ1-5, with a weak D call TRBD1 (6 bases). Per the germline V gene, CDR1 is DFQATT and CDR2 is SNEGSKA (reference sequence). The CDR3 totals 13 residues. The V and J ends lost 1 base and 7 bases respectively, with 11 bases between them. The CDR3 region is CSARAGAWQPQHF. The CDR3 DNA is TGCAGTGCTAGAGCAGGGGCCTGGCAGCCCCAGCATTTT.

This clonotype showed up just a few times. This chain uses TRBV2 with TRBJ2-7, with 9 bases that match TRBD1. The CDR3 has 15 amino acids. The V gene's germline CDR1 is SNHLY and CDR2 FYNNEI. The J segment lost 3 bases and the V segment lost 7 bases, leaving 10 bases of the junction unmatched. The CDR3 loop reads CASNQRTGAIYEQYF. The CDR3 region has the DNA TGTGCCAGCAACCAACGGACAGGGGCGATCTACGAGCAGTACTTC.